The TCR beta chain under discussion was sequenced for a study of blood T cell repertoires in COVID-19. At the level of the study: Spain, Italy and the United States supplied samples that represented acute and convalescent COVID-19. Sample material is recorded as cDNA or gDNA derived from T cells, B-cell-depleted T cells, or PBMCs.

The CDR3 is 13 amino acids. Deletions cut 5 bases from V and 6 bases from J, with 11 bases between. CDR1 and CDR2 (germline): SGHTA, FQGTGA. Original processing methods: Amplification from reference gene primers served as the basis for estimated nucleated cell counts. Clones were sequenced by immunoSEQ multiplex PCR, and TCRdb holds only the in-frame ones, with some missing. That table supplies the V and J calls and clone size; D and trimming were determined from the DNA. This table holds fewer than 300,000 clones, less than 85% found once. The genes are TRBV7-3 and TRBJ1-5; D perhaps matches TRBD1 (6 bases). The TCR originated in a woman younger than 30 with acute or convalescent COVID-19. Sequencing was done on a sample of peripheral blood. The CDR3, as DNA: TGTGCCAGCAGCGGGGGGGCATGTCAGCCCCAGCATTTT. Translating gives CASSGGACQPQHF.